These T cell receptor beta chains were read from a single sample in a study of regulatory T cells in long-lasting Graves disease. TCRdb fed the multiplex PCR reads into MiXCR, producing one record per CDR3 protein. The table lists over 400,000 distinct CDR3 sequences, around 15% of them singletons, with around a sixth in the top ten. These data also formed part of another study, on T cells in Graves' hyperthyroidism and ophthalmopathy.

This specimen was peripheral blood mononuclear cells (PBMCs), taken at new diagnosis, from a patient treated with antithyroid drugs. These TCRs come from a woman between 45 and 60 years old with Graves disease. Both conserved end residues are part of each CDR3. Fields, in order: D gene, clone size, V gene, CDR3 length, J gene, CDR3 DNA, CDR3 protein. A D gene is named only where the DNA matches it firmly. Rows give clone size only sometimes, using once, few, many, or a class for an expanded clone.

D: TRBD1
size: many
V: TRBV6-1
length: 16
J: TRBJ2-2
DNA: TGTGCCAGCAGTGGTGGTGGGACAGGGAACACCGGGGAGCTGTTTTTT
CDR3: CASSGGGTGNTGELFF

D: TRBD2
size: .
V: TRBV3-1
length: 18
J: TRBJ2-2
DNA: TGTGCCAGCAGCCAAGGGCTAGCGGGAGGCACGAACACCGGGGAGCTGTTTTTT
CDR3: CASSQGLAGGTNTGELFF

D: TRBD1
size: few
V: TRBV27
length: 14
J: TRBJ1-1
DNA: TGTGCCAGCAGCAGGGGGGGCATGAACACTGAAGCTTTCTTT
CDR3: CASSRGGMNTEAFF

D: .
size: many
V: TRBV20-1
length: 13
J: TRBJ2-7
DNA: TGCAGTGCTAGGGGGGACCGCGGGATCGAGCAGTACTTC
CDR3: CSARGDRGIEQYF

D: .
size: .
V: TRBV29-1
length: 11
J: TRBJ2-7
DNA: TGCAGCGTAGTCGGGGCCTACGAGCAGTACTTC
CDR3: CSVVGAYEQYF

D: TRBD1
size: few
V: TRBV24-1
length: 16
J: TRBJ2-1
DNA: TGTGCCACCAGTGATTCTCGACAGGGTGTCCACAATGAGCAGTTCTTC
CDR3: CATSDSRQGVHNEQFF

D: .
size: many
V: TRBV11-2
length: 16
J: TRBJ2-7
DNA: TGTGCCAGCAGGGGACTCCGGAGGCCGTCGTCCTACGAGCAGTACTTC
CDR3: CASRGLRRPSSYEQYF

D: TRBD1
size: many
V: TRBV28
length: 17
J: TRBJ1-1
DNA: TGTGCCAGCAGTCCGCCTTCCGGGACAGGGAGGAGGGCTGAAGCTTTCTTT
CDR3: CASSPPSGTGRRAEAFF

D: TRBD1
size: few
V: TRBV5-1
length: 17
J: TRBJ2-2
DNA: TGCGCCAGCAGCTTGGGATTGGGACAGGGAAGCACCGGGGAGCTGTTTTTT
CDR3: CASSLGLGQGSTGELFF

D: .
size: few
V: TRBV27
length: 18
J: TRBJ2-7
DNA: TGTGCCAGCAGTCCCCTGGGGGGATCCGTTCAGAGCTCCTACGAGCAGTACTTC
CDR3: CASSPLGGSVQSSYEQYF

D: .
size: .
V: TRBV24-1
length: 13
J: TRBJ2-7
DNA: TGTGCCACCATGAGCCGAAAAGGGGACGAGCAGTACTTC
CDR3: CATMSRKGDEQYF

D: .
size: many
V: TRBV24-1
length: 14
J: TRBJ2-1
DNA: TGTGCCACCAGTGATGGACATATAGTTCATGAGCAGTTCTTC
CDR3: CATSDGHIVHEQFF

D: .
size: .
V: TRBV20-1
length: 10
J: TRBJ2-7
DNA: TGCAGTGCTGGGACCTACGAGCAGTACTTC
CDR3: CSAGTYEQYF

D: .
size: few
V: TRBV5-1
length: 15
J: TRBJ1-2
DNA: TGCGCCAGCAGCTTGATGGCTTCGGTAGACTATGGCTACACCTTC
CDR3: CASSLMASVDYGYTF

D: TRBD2
size: .
V: TRBV10-3
length: 15
J: TRBJ2-2
DNA: TGTGCCATCGCCGAGCGGGAGTTGGGCACCGGGGAGCTGTTTTTT
CDR3: CAIAERELGTGELFF

D: .
size: .
V: TRBV9
length: 12
J: TRBJ1-1
DNA: TGTGCCAGCAGTGATACAGGGTCTCGAGCTTTCTTT
CDR3: CASSDTGSRAFF

D: .
size: many
V: TRBV7-6
length: 14
J: TRBJ2-3
DNA: TGTGCCAGCAGCTTAGTAGGGGCCACAGATACGCAGTATTTT
CDR3: CASSLVGATDTQYF

D: TRBD2
size: few
V: TRBV6-2/TRBV6-3
length: 14
J: TRBJ2-1
DNA: TGTGCCAGCAGTTATCGGGAGGCCTACAATGAGCAGTTCTTC
CDR3: CASSYREAYNEQFF

D: TRBD2
size: few
V: TRBV24-1
length: 16
J: TRBJ2-1
DNA: TGTGCCACCAGTGAGCCGACTAGCGGGCGACGGAATGAGCAGTTCTTC
CDR3: CATSEPTSGRRNEQFF

D: TRBD2
size: many
V: TRBV6-1
length: 16
J: TRBJ2-2
DNA: TGTGCCAGCAGTGAACTGGCGGGAGTAACCATTGGGGAGCTGTTTTTT
CDR3: CASSELAGVTIGELFF

D: TRBD1
size: many
V: TRBV28
length: 14
J: TRBJ1-2
DNA: TGTGCCAGCAGTCCACCGGGACAGGGGTTTGGCTACACCTTC
CDR3: CASSPPGQGFGYTF

D: .
size: many
V: TRBV2
length: 11
J: TRBJ2-7
DNA: TGTGCCAGCAGCGTTGGCTACGAGCAGTACTTC
CDR3: CASSVGYEQYF

D: TRBD1
size: .
V: TRBV9
length: 15
J: TRBJ1-6
DNA: TGTGCCAGCAGCGTAGAGGGACAGGGAAATTCACCCCTCCACTTT
CDR3: CASSVEGQGNSPLHF